Following are 24 T cell receptor beta chains from one sample sequenced in a study of T cells in Graves' hyperthyroidism and ophthalmopathy. TCR beta CDR3 regions were amplified from RNA transcripts. A first-round RT-PCR of the TCR CDR3 used the HTBI primer set. TCRdb re-called the multiplex PCR reads through MiXCR, storing one row per CDR3 protein. The sample has around 270,000 distinct CDR3 sequences; roughly a fifth are singletons. The sample taken for sequencing was blood. Receptor source: a man aged 45 to 65 with Graves' ophthalmopathy.

V is TRBV5-6 and J is TRBJ2-1, with D uncertain. V shed 0 bases and J shed 9 bases, with 10 bases lying between them. Germline-derived CDR1 and CDR2 are SGHDT and YYEEEE. The CDR3 covers 13 residues. In nucleotides, the CDR3 is TGTGCCAGCAGCTTGGTGGGCGGTACTGAGCAGTTCTTC. Translating gives CASSLVGGTEQFF.

This clonotype was counted a few times. The chain carries TRBV29-1 and TRBJ2-7; TRBD1 might be the D (5 bases). The V end was cut by 6 bases, the J end by 5 bases, with 11 bases between. The CDR3 has 11 amino acids. Looked up from germline, CDR1 is SQVTM and CDR2 is ANQGSEA. The CDR3 is CSVRRAHEQYF. CDR3 nucleotide sequence: TGCAGCGTCCGCAGGGCCCACGAGCAGTACTTC.

This clonotype was detected only a few times. The chain joins TRBV4-1 to TRBJ2-7; 9 nucleotides agree with TRBD2. J was trimmed by 3 bases and V by 1 base; bases with no gene match: 4. The CDR3 is 15 amino acids. Germline V gene data show CDR1 as MGHRA and CDR2 as YSYEKL. The CDR3 protein is CASSQGGTSYYEQYF. The CDR3 bases are TGCGCCAGCAGCCAAGGAGGGACTAGCTACTACGAGCAGTACTTC.

This clonotype appeared many times. The chain couples TRBV14 to TRBJ2-1; 8 bases agree with TRBD1. The V gene's germline CDR1 is SGHDN and CDR2 FVKESK. There are 14 residues in the CDR3. V shed 1 base and J 10 bases; nucleotides not matched to a gene: 6. The chain's CDR3 is CASSQVLAGGEQFF. The CDR3 DNA sequence: TGTGCCAGCAGCCAAGTTTTGGCAGGGGGCGAGCAGTTCTTC.

The table lists this clonotype with many counts. The chain recombines TRBV18 with TRBJ2-3, with D uncertain. Germline V lookup: CDR1 KGHSH, CDR2 LQKENI. Trimming cost V 2 bases and J 6 bases, with 18 bases left between them. The CDR3 is made up of 16 amino acids. The CDR3 coding sequence is TGTGCCAGCTCACCAGCGGCCAGGCAAGACATTGATACGCAGTATTTT. Its protein product is CASSPAARQDIDTQYF.

This CDR3 is CASSLAGNPNTEAFF. The CDR3 nucleotides read TGTGCCAGCAGCTTAGCGGGGAACCCGAACACTGAAGCTTTCTTT. The rearrangement uses TRBV7-8 and TRBJ1-1; D is unclear. Trimming removed 0 bases from V and 1 base from J, with 9 bases in between. The CDR3 sequence is 15 residues long. Germline loops: CDR1 SGHVS, CDR2 FQNEAQ. The whole variable domain, filled in from reference TRBV7-8 and TRBJ1-1, reads GAGVSQSPRYKVAKRGQDVALRCDPISGHVSLFWYQQALGQGPEFLTYFQNEAQLDKSGLPSDRFFAERPEGSVSTLKIQRTQQEDSAVYLCASSLAGNPNTEAFFGQGTRLTVV.

This chain connects TRBV28 to TRBJ1-2; 8 bases agree with TRBD1. J gave up 1 base and V 6 bases, and 10 bases lay outside the gene matches. CDR1 is MDHEN and CDR2 is SYDVKM in the germline V gene. CDR3 size: 16 residues. CDR3 nucleotides: TGTGCCAGCAGCCCCCTCCGGACAGGGATTAACTATGGCTACACCTTC. Translating gives CASSPLRTGINYGYTF.

This clonotype occurred many times. The J gene is TRBJ2-1, the V gene TRBV7-2, with D maybe TRBD1 (5 bases). CDR3 size: 17 residues. From germline, CDR1 is SGHTA and CDR2 FQGNSA. Trimming left V 5 bases short and J 1 base short, with 18 bases between. CDR3 loop: CASSRKVGAGSYNEQFF. The CDR3 coding sequence is TGTGCCAGCAGCCGGAAGGTTGGGGCTGGATCCTACAATGAGCAGTTCTTC.

The chain combines TRBV3-1 with TRBJ2-1; 7 nucleotides line up with TRBD2. The CDR3 contains 16 residues. Germline assignment: CDR1 LGHDT and CDR2 YNNKEL (reference sequence). V was pared by 1 base and J by 4 bases, with 7 bases of the junction left unmatched. CDR3 nucleotides: TGTGCCAGCAGCCAAGGGTGGGGACTACAATACAATGAGCAGTTCTTC. This sequence encodes CASSQGWGLQYNEQFF.

At least ten counts were recorded for this clonotype. The chain links TRBV28 to TRBJ2-2, with 9 bases fitting TRBD2. The CDR3 is 16 residues long. Trimming removed 5 bases from V and 1 base from J; junction bases left unmatched: 5. Germline loops: CDR1 MDHEN, CDR2 SYDVKM. The chain's CDR3 is CASSTTSGLNTGELFF. CDR3 coding DNA: TGTGCCAGCAGTACGACTAGCGGATTGAACACCGGGGAGCTGTTTTTT.

This clonotype was counted between two and nine times. The chain uses TRBV6-1 and TRBJ1-3; 7 positions agree with TRBD1. V was clipped by 2 bases and J by 9 bases; unmatched bases: 4. The germline V gene encodes CDR1 MNHNS and CDR2 SASEGT. The CDR3 is made up of 13 amino acids. In DNA, the CDR3 is TGTGCCAGCAGTGAAACAGGGGTCCGCACCATATATTTT. It codes for CASSETGVRTIYF.

V gene TRBV19 combines with J gene TRBJ1-1; D remains unclear. The CDR3 covers 13 residues. V was shortened by 7 bases and J by 1 base, with 10 bases between the two germline ends. Germline V lookup: CDR1 LNHDA, CDR2 SQIVND (reference sequence). The CDR3 is CASTLLANTEAFF. CDR3 coding DNA: TGTGCCAGTACACTTCTGGCGAACACTGAAGCTTTCTTT.

The chain joins TRBV9 to TRBJ2-4, with D perhaps TRBD1 or TRBD2 (5 bases each). The germline V gene encodes CDR1 SGDLS and CDR2 YYNGEE. V shed 0 bases and J shed 5 bases, with 21 bases lying between them. CDR3 size: 18 residues. CDR3 amino acids: CASSVGGDRDLPENIQYF. CDR3 in DNA: TGTGCCAGCAGCGTAGGAGGGGACCGGGACCTCCCGGAAAACATTCAGTACTTC.

This clonotype was counted at least ten times. The chain combines TRBV6-1 with TRBJ1-4, with a tentative D call TRBD1 (5 bases). In germline, CDR1 is MNHNS, CDR2 SASEGT. The CDR3 is 14 residues long. Trimming took off 3 bases at V and 8 bases at J, with 13 bases between the two ends. This CDR3 is CASSDRGRSEKLFF. In nucleotides, the CDR3 is TGTGCCAGCAGTGATCGGGGGAGATCGGAAAAACTGTTTTTT.

Points on this clonotype: One junction end disagrees with the germline gene, perhaps due to a read error. The chain recombines TRBV5-1 with TRBJ2-3, with 7 bases that match TRBD2. There are 18 residues in the CDR3. Germline loops: CDR1 SGHRS, CDR2 YFSETQ. CDR3 sequence (DNA): TGTGCCAGCAGCTTAGCATACGGGGGGAGGCCTCCCACAGATACGCAGTATTTT. Translated, it gives CASSLAYGGRPPTDTQYF.

This clonotype came up a few times. V gene TRBV12-3 or TRBV12-4 combines with J gene TRBJ2-3; D gene unclear. Trimming took off 3 bases at V and 6 bases at J, with 10 bases between the two ends. There are 13 residues in the CDR3. The CDR3 region is CASSFHPKDTQYF. DNA of the CDR3: TGTGCCAGCAGTTTTCATCCGAAGGATACGCAGTATTTT.

This clonotype was detected many times. The J gene is TRBJ1-4, the V gene TRBV20-1; a weak D match, TRBD1 (6 bases). From germline, CDR1 is DFQATT and CDR2 SNEGSKA (reference sequence). Trimming shortened V by 4 bases and J by 7 bases, and 13 bases separated the two germline ends. The CDR3 totals 13 residues. The CDR3 spells CSAIQGRREKLFF. The CDR3 nucleotides read TGCAGTGCTATACAGGGCCGACGTGAAAAACTGTTTTTT.

This clonotype was counted ten times or more. The chain uses TRBV6-5 and TRBJ2-1; TRBD2 aligns across 8 bases. V lost 0 bases and J lost 7; bases outside the gene matches: 8. The CDR3 has 16 residues. Germline CDR1 and CDR2: MNHEY and SVGAGI. DNA for the CDR3: TGTGCCAGCAGTTACTCGATGGGACTAGTGACGAATGAGCAGTTCTTC. It translates to CASSYSMGLVTNEQFF.

This clonotype was found a few times. The rearrangement joins TRBV5-1 to TRBJ2-4; unclear D gene. The CDR3 sequence is 13 residues long. Germline CDR1 reads SGHRS; CDR2 reads YFSETQ. The V and J ends lost 2 bases and 8 bases respectively, with 11 bases between them. The CDR3 DNA follows: TGCGCCAGCAGCTTTGGGGTTGGGTACATTCAGTACTTC. Protein sequence: CASSFGVGYIQYF.

This chain links TRBV3-1 with TRBJ2-7, with 11 bases matching TRBD2. The CDR3 consists of 18 residues. Losses at the gene ends were 4 bases for V and 2 bases for J; bases not matched to a gene: 13. Germline V lookup: CDR1 LGHDT, CDR2 YNNKEL (reference sequence). The CDR3 DNA is TGTGCCAGCAGCCCCCGACTAGCGGGGTCCTCAAAGCCCTACGAGCAGTACTTC. Translating gives CASSPRLAGSSKPYEQYF.

This clonotype was counted between two and nine times. The chain uses TRBV12-5 and TRBJ2-7; TRBD1 is a possible D gene (7 bases). Germline V lookup: CDR1 LGHNT, CDR2 FRNRAP. The ends were cut back, 5 bases at V and 0 bases at J, with 11 bases in the middle. This CDR3 has 14 amino acids. The CDR3 is CASGTRDSSYEQYF. The CDR3 DNA is TGTGCTAGTGGTACGCGGGACAGCTCCTACGAGCAGTACTTC.

This clonotype has only a few counts. The V gene is TRBV7-9, the J gene TRBJ2-5; 8 bases align to TRBD1. Germline assignment: CDR1 SEHNR and CDR2 FQNEAQ (reference sequence). V lost 2 bases to trimming and J lost 4 bases; unmatched junction nucleotides: 6. The CDR3 has 15 amino acids. CDR3 protein: CASSLMQGARETQYF. In DNA, the CDR3 is TGTGCCAGCAGCTTAATGCAGGGGGCGCGAGAGACCCAGTACTTC.

The chain employs TRBV7-3 and TRBJ2-2, with D perhaps TRBD1 or TRBD2 (5 bases each). CDR3 length: 13 residues. Germline values: CDR1 SGHTA, CDR2 FQGTGA. Trimming stripped 4 bases from V and 7 bases from J, with 10 bases between. CDR3 sequence: CASSSGPRGELFF. The CDR3 coding sequence is TGTGCCAGCAGCTCGGGACCACGCGGGGAGCTGTTTTTT.

This clonotype was seen many times. The gene calls are TRBV7-2 and TRBJ2-7, with D unresolved. Trimming shortened V by 3 bases and J by 2 bases, and 17 bases separated the two germline ends. The CDR3 extends over 16 amino acids. Germline V lookup: CDR1 SGHTA, CDR2 FQGNSA. For the CDR3, the DNA is TGTGCCAGCAGCTTGGACGCTCTCCGACTTCCCTACGAGCAGTACTTC. Its protein is CASSLDALRLPYEQYF.